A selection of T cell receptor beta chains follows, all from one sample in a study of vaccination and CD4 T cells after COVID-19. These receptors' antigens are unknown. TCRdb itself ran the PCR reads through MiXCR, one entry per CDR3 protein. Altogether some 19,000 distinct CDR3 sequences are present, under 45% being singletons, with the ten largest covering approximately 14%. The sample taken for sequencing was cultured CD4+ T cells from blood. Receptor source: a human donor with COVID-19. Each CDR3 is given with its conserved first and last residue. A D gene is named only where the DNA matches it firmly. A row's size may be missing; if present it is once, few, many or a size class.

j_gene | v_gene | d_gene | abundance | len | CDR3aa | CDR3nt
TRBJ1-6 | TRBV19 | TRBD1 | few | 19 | CASSEPLVTGHSYNSPLHF | TGTGCCAGTAGTGAGCCGCTTGTGACAGGGCACTCCTATAATTCACCCCTCCACTTT
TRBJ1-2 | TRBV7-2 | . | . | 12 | CASSSLFDGYTF | TGTGCCAGCAGCTCTCTTTTTGATGGCTACACCTTC
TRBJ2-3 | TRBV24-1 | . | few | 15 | CATSGVPPGPGTQYF | TGTGCCACCAGTGGGGTGCCCCCCGGCCCGGGTACGCAGTATTTT
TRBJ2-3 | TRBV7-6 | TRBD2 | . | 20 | CASSWWAGGGTSGGRDTQYF | TGTGCCAGCAGCTGGTGGGCAGGGGGCGGGACTAGCGGGGGCCGGGATACGCAGTATTTT
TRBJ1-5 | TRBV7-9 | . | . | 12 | CASSRPDQPQHF | TGTGCCAGCAGCCGACCCGATCAGCCCCAGCATTTT
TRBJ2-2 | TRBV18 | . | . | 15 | CASSPRTINTGELFF | TGTGCCAGCTCACCCCGTACAATCAACACCGGGGAGCTGTTTTTT
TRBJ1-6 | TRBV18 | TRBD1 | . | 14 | CASSKDRGDSPLHF | TGTGCCAGCTCTAAGGACAGGGGAGATTCACCCCTCCACTTT
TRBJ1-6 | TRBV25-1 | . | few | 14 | CASSESVRNSPLHF | TGTGCCAGCAGTGAATCAGTCCGTAATTCACCCCTCCACTTT
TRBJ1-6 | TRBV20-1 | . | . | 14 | CSAGDRSYNSPLHF | TGCAGTGCTGGAGACAGATCCTATAATTCACCCCTCCACTTT
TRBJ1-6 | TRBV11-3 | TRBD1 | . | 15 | CASTPGQGLNSPLHF | TGTGCCAGCACACCGGGACAGGGGTTGAATTCACCCCTCCACTTT
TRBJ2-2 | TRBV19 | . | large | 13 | CASSISLAGELFF | TGTGCCAGTAGTATTTCCCTTGCAGGGGAGCTGTTTTTT
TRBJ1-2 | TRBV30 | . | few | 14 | CAWSVLGRTYGYTF | TGTGCCTGGAGTGTACTGGGCAGGACCTATGGCTACACCTTC
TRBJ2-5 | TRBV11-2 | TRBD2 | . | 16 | CASSRTSGGIQETQYF | TGTGCCAGCAGCAGAACTAGCGGGGGAATCCAAGAGACCCAGTACTTC
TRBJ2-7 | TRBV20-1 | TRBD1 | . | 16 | CSARDQGGTGGHEQYF | TGCAGTGCTAGAGATCAGGGTGGGACAGGGGGCCACGAGCAGTACTTC
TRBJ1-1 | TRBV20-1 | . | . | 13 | CSARIGTGTEAFF | TGCAGTGCTAGAATAGGGACGGGAACTGAAGCTTTCTTT
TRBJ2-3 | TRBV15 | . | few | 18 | CATSPGLSGGFSTDTQYF | TGTGCCACCAGCCCCGGACTAAGTGGGGGTTTTAGCACAGATACGCAGTATTTT
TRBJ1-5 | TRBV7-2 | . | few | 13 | CASNQAPGRPQHF | TGTGCCAGCAACCAGGCACCGGGTCGGCCCCAGCATTTT
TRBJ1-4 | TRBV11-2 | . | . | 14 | CASSLDPANEKLFF | TGTGCCAGCAGCTTAGATCCCGCCAATGAAAAACTGTTTTTT
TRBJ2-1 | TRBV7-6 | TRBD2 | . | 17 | CASSLNLLAGGPTEQFF | TGTGCTAGCAGCTTGAACCTACTAGCGGGGGGGCCGACTGAGCAGTTCTTC
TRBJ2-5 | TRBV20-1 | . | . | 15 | CSARAGGSLQETQYF | TGCAGTGCTAGAGCGGGGGGCTCCCTCCAAGAGACCCAGTACTTC
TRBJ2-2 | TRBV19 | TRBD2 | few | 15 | CASRWGGGTTGELFF | TGTGCCAGTAGGTGGGGCGGGGGGACCACCGGGGAGCTGTTTTTT
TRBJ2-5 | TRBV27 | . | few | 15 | CASSPRMNSQETQYF | TGTGCCAGCAGTCCGCGTATGAACAGCCAAGAGACCCAGTACTTC
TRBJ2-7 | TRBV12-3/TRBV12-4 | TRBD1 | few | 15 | CASRHRQGATYEQYF | TGTGCCAGCAGGCATCGACAGGGGGCAACCTACGAGCAGTACTTC
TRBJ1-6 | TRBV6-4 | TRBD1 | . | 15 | CASSPGQGYNSPLHF | TGTGCCAGCTCCCCGGGACAGGGATATAATTCACCCCTCCACTTT
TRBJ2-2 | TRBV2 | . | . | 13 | CASRAANTGELFF | TGTGCCAGCAGGGCCGCGAACACCGGGGAGCTGTTTTTT
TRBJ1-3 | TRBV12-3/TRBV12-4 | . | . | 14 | CASSLESSGNTIYF | TGTGCCAGCAGTTTAGAGAGCTCTGGAAACACCATATATTTT
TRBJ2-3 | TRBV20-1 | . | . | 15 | CSAPPQQGYTDTQYF | TGCAGTGCTCCCCCCCAACAGGGTTACACAGATACGCAGTATTTT